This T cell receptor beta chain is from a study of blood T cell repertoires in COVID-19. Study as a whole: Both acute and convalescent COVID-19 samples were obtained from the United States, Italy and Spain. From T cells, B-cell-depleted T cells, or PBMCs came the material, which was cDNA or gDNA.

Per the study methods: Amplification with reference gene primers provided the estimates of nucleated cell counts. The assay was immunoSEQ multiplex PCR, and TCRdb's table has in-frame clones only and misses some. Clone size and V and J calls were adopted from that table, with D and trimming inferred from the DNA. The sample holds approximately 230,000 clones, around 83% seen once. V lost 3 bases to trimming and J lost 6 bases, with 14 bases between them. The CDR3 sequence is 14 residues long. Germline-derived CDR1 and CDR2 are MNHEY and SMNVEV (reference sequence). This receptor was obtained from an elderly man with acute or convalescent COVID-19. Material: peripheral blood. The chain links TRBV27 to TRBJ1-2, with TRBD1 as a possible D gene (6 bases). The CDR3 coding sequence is TGTGCCAGCAGTTTGATCCAGGGGCAGGATGGCTACACCTTC. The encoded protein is CASSLIQGQDGYTF.